The 26 T cell receptor beta chains below were found in one sample sequenced in a study of PD-1 blockade in classical Hodgkin lymphoma. Time point here: cycle 4 day 1 (C4D1), after 6 weeks of nivolumab. Following autologous stem cell transplantation, relapse occurred in every patient, and exposure to brentuximab vedotin varied. Purification of CD4+ T cells from thawed PBMCs was achieved by magnetic negative selection. Measured with immunoSEQ multiplex PCR; TCRdb has only the in-frame clones, and not every one. The table includes some 15,000 clones, around 80% detected once. The material sequenced was CD4+ T cells from blood, taken before the fourth cycle of nivolumab. All receptors derive from a human donor with classical Hodgkin lymphoma.

The chain recombines TRBV28 with TRBJ1-5, with D unclear. Germline V gene lookup returns CDR1 MDHEN and CDR2 SYDVKM. CDR3 size: 13 residues. V shed 8 bases and J shed 6 bases, with 14 bases lying between them. The CDR3 DNA reads TGTGCCAGCGGTAACCCCCGGGTTCAGCCCCAGCATTTT. It specifies CASGNPRVQPQHF.

V and J are TRBV5-1 and TRBJ2-2; no reliable D call. The CDR3 contains 15 residues. V was clipped by 1 base and J by 5 bases, with 12 bases between them. The V gene's germline CDR1 is SGHRS and CDR2 YFSETQ. DNA of the CDR3: TGCGCCAGCAGCTTGAGGAGACCGGATACCGGGGAGCTGTTTTTT. Amino acid sequence: CASSLRRPDTGELFF.

In this sample, this clone turned up a few times. The chain combines TRBV4-1 with TRBJ2-3; D is undetermined. The V and J ends lost 3 bases and 0 bases respectively, with 10 bases between them. The CDR3 covers 15 residues. Looked up from germline, CDR1 is MGHRA and CDR2 is YSYEKL. CDR3 loop: CASSHPLGSTDTQYF. In DNA, the CDR3 is TGCGCCAGCAGCCACCCCCTTGGGAGCACAGATACGCAGTATTTT.

This clone was detected a few times. CDR3 loop: CASSHPLRNTEAFF. CDR3 DNA sequence: TGCGCCAGCAGCCACCCTTTGCGGAACACTGAAGCTTTCTTT. The chain couples TRBV4-1 to TRBJ1-1; no firm D call. The V gene lost 3 bases and the J gene lost 1 base, with 9 bases spanning the gap. The V gene's germline CDR1 is MGHRA and CDR2 YSYEKL. The CDR3 contains 14 residues.

This chain connects TRBV7-8 to TRBJ2-2; D is possibly TRBD1 (6 bases). With 5 bases removed from V and 4 bases from J, the gap between germline ends came to 14 bases. Per the germline V gene, CDR1 is SGHVS and CDR2 is FQNEAQ. The CDR3 consists of 15 residues. Written as DNA, the CDR3 is TGTGCCAGCAGCCCGGGTACAGGGAGCACCGGGGAGCTGTTTTTT. Translated: CASSPGTGSTGELFF.

The rearrangement uses TRBV10-2 and TRBJ2-7; D unresolved. Germline CDR1 WSHSY, CDR2 SAAADI. The CDR3 is made up of 12 amino acids. Trimming left V 6 bases short and J 2 bases short, with 8 bases between. The CDR3 spells CASRGVAYEQYF. Written as DNA, the CDR3 is TGCGCCAGCAGAGGAGTGGCCTACGAGCAGTACTTC.

This chain joins TRBV6-6 and TRBJ2-1; D is undetermined. Germline-derived CDR1 and CDR2 are MNHNY and SVGAGI (reference sequence). V gave up 6 bases and J gave up 9 bases, with 9 bases separating them. CDR3 length: 11 amino acids. The CDR3 DNA reads TGTGCCAGCAGGGGTATAGGTGAGCAGTTCTTC. Protein: CASRGIGEQFF.

The rearrangement joins TRBV11-1 to TRBJ2-5; D gene unclear. The CDR3 has 15 amino acids. The germline gives CDR1 SGHAT, CDR2 FQDESV (reference sequence). V was pared by 2 bases and J by 3 bases, with 13 bases between. CDR3 sequence (DNA): TGTGCCAGCAGCTTATCCGTGTTTAAGAAAGAGACCCAGTACTTC. This codes for CASSLSVFKKETQYF.

CDR3 bases: TGTGCCATCAGAGCTAGCGGAACCAATGAGCAGTTCTTC. Encoded protein: CAIRASGTNEQFF. This chain joins TRBV10-3 and TRBJ2-1; 7 bases fit TRBD2. J lost 6 bases, V lost 6 bases, and 5 bases had no gene match. This CDR3 is built from 13 residues. Germline V CDR1 and CDR2: ENHRY, SYGVKD.

The chain joins TRBV7-8 to TRBJ2-7; 7 bases agree with TRBD2. The J segment lost 4 bases and the V segment lost 2 bases, leaving 8 bases of the junction unmatched. This CDR3 has 15 amino acids. Germline values: CDR1 SGHVS, CDR2 FQNEAQ. The CDR3 sequence is CASSLRRERGYEQYF. CDR3 DNA sequence: TGTGCCAGCAGCTTAAGGCGGGAGCGGGGTTACGAGCAGTACTTC.

The rearrangement links TRBV6-1 to TRBJ1-1; D is possibly TRBD1 (5 bases). Germline V gene data show CDR1 as MNHNS and CDR2 as SASEGT. The germline V and J ends were trimmed by 6 bases and 4 bases, with 12 bases remaining between them. This CDR3 is built from 13 residues. The CDR3 region has the DNA TGTGCCAGCAGCCCTCAGGGAAGCACTGAAGCTTTCTTT. Translating gives CASSPQGSTEAFF.

This clone was recorded once. The chain links TRBV5-6 to TRBJ2-7, with D unresolved. CDR3 length: 14 residues. Trimming shortened V by 1 base and J by 0 bases, and 8 bases separated the two germline ends. Looked up from germline, CDR1 is SGHDT and CDR2 is YYEEEE. Here the CDR3 DNA reads TGTGCCAGCAGCTTGTTGGGTTCCTCCTACGAGCAGTACTTC. Translated: CASSLLGSSYEQYF. Drawing the rest from reference TRBV5-6 and TRBJ2-7, the complete variable domain is DAGVTQSPTHLIKTRGQQVTLRCSPKSGHDTVSWYQQALGQGPQFIFQYYEEEERQRGNFPDRFSGHQFPNYSSELNVNALLLGDSALYLCASSLLGSSYEQYFGPGTRLTVT.

The chain combines TRBV6-1 with TRBJ1-1; D possibly corresponds to TRBD1 (5 bases). The germline V gene encodes CDR1 MNHNS and CDR2 SASEGT. The CDR3 contains 12 residues. V lost 5 bases to trimming and J lost 5 bases, with 9 bases between them. Written as DNA, the CDR3 is TGTGCCAGCAGTCAGGGTGGGACTGAAGCTTTCTTT. Encoded protein: CASSQGGTEAFF.

This sequence joins TRBV10-3 and TRBJ2-1, with TRBD2 matching 10 bases. Germline V gives CDR1 ENHRY, CDR2 SYGVKD. The J segment lost 5 bases and the V segment lost 4 bases, leaving 5 bases of the junction unmatched. The CDR3 is made up of 15 amino acids. CDR3 in amino acids: CAISGLGTSDNEQFF. The CDR3 nucleotides are TGTGCCATCAGTGGCCTCGGGACTAGCGACAATGAGCAGTTCTTC.

The CDR3 DNA is TGTGCCAGCAGCTTTAGCAGTTACAATGAGCAGTTCTTC. Translated: CASSFSSYNEQFF. The chain employs TRBV7-6 and TRBJ2-1; unclear D gene. The CDR3 has 13 residues. In germline, CDR1 is SGHVS, CDR2 FNYEAQ. Trimming pared 3 bases from V and 4 bases from J, leaving 7 bases between.

In its sample, this clone ranks as medium-sized. The chain combines TRBV7-2 with TRBJ1-5, with unresolved D. The CDR3 runs to 13 residues. V gave up 4 bases and J gave up 4 bases, with 8 bases separating them. Germline CDR1 and CDR2: SGHTA and FQGNSA. DNA for the CDR3: TGTGCCAGCAGCTCCCAGGCGAATCAGCCCCAGCATTTT. Translating it yields CASSSQANQPQHF.

The V call is TRBV5-1, the J call TRBJ2-1; the D is unclear. Germline V CDR1 and CDR2: SGHRS, YFSETQ. There are 19 residues in the CDR3. Trimming stripped 0 bases from V and 0 bases from J, with 19 bases between. The CDR3 DNA sequence: TGCGCCAGCAGCTTGGGGTTATCGGCCAAGCTTTACTCCTACAATGAGCAGTTCTTC. Amino acid sequence: CASSLGLSAKLYSYNEQFF.

The chain couples TRBV2 to TRBJ2-3; 12 nucleotides agree with TRBD2. The V segment lost 5 bases and the J segment 0 bases; nucleotides outside the gene matches: 3. The CDR3 sequence is 16 residues long. Germline-derived CDR1 and CDR2 are SNHLY and FYNNEI. The CDR3 protein is CASSRLAGDSTDTQYF. CDR3 in DNA: TGTGCCAGCAGTCGACTAGCGGGAGATAGCACAGATACGCAGTATTTT.

The CDR3 sequence is CASSLRTGTDTQYF. As DNA, the CDR3 is TGCGCCAGCAGCTTGCGGACAGGCACAGATACGCAGTATTTT. The V call is TRBV5-1, the J call TRBJ2-3; TRBD1 might be the D (6 bases). The V gene lost 1 base and the J gene lost 1 base, with 7 bases spanning the gap. This CDR3 contains 14 residues. Germline V gene lookup returns CDR1 SGHRS and CDR2 YFSETQ. Complete variable domain (other parts from reference TRBV5-1 and TRBJ2-3): KAGVTQTPRYLIKTRGQQVTLSCSPISGHRSVSWYQQTPGQGLQFLFEYFSETQRNKGNFPGRFSGRQFSNSRSEMNVSTLELGDSALYLCASSLRTGTDTQYFGPGTRLTVL.

The chain carries TRBV11-3 and TRBJ1-1; D not certain. V was pared by 1 base and J by 1 base, with 7 bases between. CDR3 length equals 14 residues. Germline V lookup: CDR1 SGHNT, CDR2 YENEEA. CDR3 sequence reads: CASSLGGKNTEAFF. DNA of the CDR3: TGTGCCAGCAGCTTAGGAGGGAAGAACACTGAAGCTTTCTTT.

This clone was counted a few times. This sequence joins TRBV6-5 and TRBJ1-3; D remains unclear. V dropped 0 bases and J dropped 7 bases, with 10 bases sitting between them. Germline assignment: CDR1 MNHEY and CDR2 SVGAGI. The CDR3 totals 14 residues. The CDR3 loop reads CASSYSSVGNTIYF. The CDR3 DNA is TGTGCCAGCAGTTACTCGTCGGTTGGGAACACCATATATTTT.

V usage is TRBV5-1 and J usage is TRBJ1-1; D may be TRBD1 (5 bases). The V gene lost 3 bases and the J gene lost 2 bases, with 11 bases spanning the gap. CDR1 and CDR2 from the germline V gene are SGHRS and YFSETQ. The CDR3 contains 14 residues. CDR3 bases: TGCGCCAGCAGCTGGGACGGACAAAACACTGAAGCTTTCTTT. Its translation: CASSWDGQNTEAFF.

This clone was recorded only once. The junction differs from germline at one of its ends, possibly a read error. This chain links TRBV6-1 with TRBJ1-1, with D perhaps TRBD1 (5 bases). CDR1 and CDR2 from the germline V gene are MNHNS and SASEGT. The CDR3 totals 12 residues. CDR3: CASSEARGKAFF. The CDR3 nucleotides read TGTGCCAGCAGCGAAGCCCGGGGGAAAGCTTTCTTT.

V usage is TRBV6-1 and J usage is TRBJ2-5; D possibly corresponds to TRBD1 (6 bases). CDR1 and CDR2 from the germline V gene are MNHNS and SASEGT. The CDR3 is made up of 14 amino acids. V gave up 2 bases and J gave up 5 bases, with 12 bases separating them. The DNA of the CDR3 is TGTGCCAGCAGTGAAAGTTTACAGGGTGAGACCCAGTACTTC. Residues: CASSESLQGETQYF.

CDR3 bases: TGTGCCAGTATCAATCCGGGGGTCGACTATGGCTACACCTTC. Amino acids: CASINPGVDYGYTF. This chain links TRBV19 with TRBJ1-2; the D gene is possibly TRBD1 (5 bases). CDR1 and CDR2 from the germline V gene are LNHDA and SQIVND (reference sequence). Deletions cut 7 bases from V and 3 bases from J, with 15 bases between. The CDR3 extends over 14 amino acids.

The V and J genes are TRBV5-6 and TRBJ2-3; 9 bases are a match to TRBD2. The germline CDR1 and CDR2 sequences are SGHDT and YYEEEE. After removal of 4 bases from V and 3 bases from J, the junction contained 9 bases not matched to a gene. This CDR3 contains 16 residues. The CDR3 here is CASSPGLAGFTDTQYF. CDR3 DNA sequence: TGTGCCAGCAGCCCTGGGCTAGCGGGATTTACAGATACGCAGTATTTT.